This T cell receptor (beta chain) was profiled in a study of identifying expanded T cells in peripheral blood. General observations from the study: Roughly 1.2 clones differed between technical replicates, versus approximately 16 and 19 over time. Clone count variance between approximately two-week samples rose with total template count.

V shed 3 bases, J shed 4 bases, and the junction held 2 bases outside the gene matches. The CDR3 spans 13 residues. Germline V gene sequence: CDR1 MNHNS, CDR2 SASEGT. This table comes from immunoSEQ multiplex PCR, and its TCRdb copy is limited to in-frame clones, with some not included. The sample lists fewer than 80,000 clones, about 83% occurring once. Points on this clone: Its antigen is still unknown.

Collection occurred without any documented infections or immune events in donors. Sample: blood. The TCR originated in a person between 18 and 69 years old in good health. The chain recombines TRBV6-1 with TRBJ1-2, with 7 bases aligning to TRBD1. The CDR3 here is CASSEAGGYGYTF. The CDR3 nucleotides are TGTGCCAGCAGTGAGGCAGGGGGCTATGGCTACACCTTC.